This T cell receptor (beta chain) is drawn from a study of blood T cell repertoires in COVID-19. Looked up from germline, CDR1 is MNHEY and CDR2 is SVGAGI. Germline trimming cut 6 bases from V and 1 base from J; bases unmatched to any gene: 4. The CDR3 has 15 residues. A single count supports this clone. The assay was immunoSEQ multiplex PCR, and TCRdb's table has in-frame clones only and misses some. The sample records around 190,000 clones, 65% to 90% being singletons. The chain is built from TRBV6-5 and TRBJ2-3, with TRBD2 identical over 10 bases. Sequenced material: peripheral blood. The receptor was isolated from a human donor in a cohort sampled during active COVID-19. Written as DNA, the CDR3 is TGTGCCAGCAGCATAAGCGGGGGGGGCACAGATACGCAGTATTTT. Translating it yields CASSISGGGTDTQYF.